The source of this TCR beta chain is a study of T cell repertoires in cytomegalovirus infection (dated by TCRdb to the late 2010s). Regarding the study in general: Donor HLA type was relevant to the analysis, as public TCR beta signatures indicated carriage of CMV infection together with the matching HLA type.

At least ten counts were recorded for this clonotype. It lacks a known antigen. Base-call qualities are not available, and no considerably larger clone is one nucleotide away. V loses 1 base of germline sequence and J loses 0 bases, and the interval between the two ends is 7 bases. The CDR3 contains 15 residues, cysteine and phenylalanine counted. Left in the record is the CDR3 DNA by itself, 45 bases read in frame from the first base. CDR1 and CDR2, per the germline V gene (reference sequence), are SGHKS and YYEKEE. Overall study outcomes, separate from this receptor: Carriers of CMV infection plus the relevant HLA type were discriminated by the cumulative frequency of public TCR beta family members in the study cohort and in an independent roughly 320-donor cohort. The ex vivo response was dominated by HLA-C-restricted CMV-specific TCR beta clonotypes, and the single most frequent clonotype in two of eight donors was supplied by these HLA-C-restricted clonotypes.

TCRdb shows the sequencer as Illumina HiSeq 1500. TCRdb applied fastp at Q25 and MiXCR to the public reads, then kept only in-frame beta chains. Identical CDR3 protein sequences are pooled into one entry, listed with their most common genes and DNA. The sample records around 140,000 distinct CDR3 sequences, under 8.5% of which are singletons. The biggest ten clones account for over 15% of the sample. The V and J segments used are TRBV5-5 and TRBJ2-2; the D gene lacks a confident call. The sample comprised PBMCs. The receptor was isolated from a human donor in good health (CMV status not recorded). Some clones in this sample may be carry-over from other donors' samples. The sequence in DNA is TGTGCCAGCAGCTTGATCAGTGCGAACACCGGGGAGCTGTTTTTT. The translation is CASSLISANTGELFF. When the CDR3 is completed using the reference TRBV5-5 and TRBJ2-2 genes on either side, the full variable domain is DAGVTQSPTHLIKTRGQQVTLRCSPISGHKSVSWYQQVLGQGPQFIFQYYEKEERGRGNFPDRFSARQFPNYSSELNVNALLLGDSALYLCASSLISANTGELFFGEGSRLTVL.